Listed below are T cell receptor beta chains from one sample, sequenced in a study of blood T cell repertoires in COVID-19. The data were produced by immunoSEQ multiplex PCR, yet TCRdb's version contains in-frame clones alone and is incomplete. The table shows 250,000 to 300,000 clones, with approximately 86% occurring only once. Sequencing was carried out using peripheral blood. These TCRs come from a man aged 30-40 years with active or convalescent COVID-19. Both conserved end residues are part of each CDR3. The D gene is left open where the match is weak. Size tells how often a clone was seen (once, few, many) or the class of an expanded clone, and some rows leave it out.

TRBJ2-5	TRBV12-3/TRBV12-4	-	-	CASSSQGEAQYF	TGTGCCAGCAGTTCACAGGGAGAGGCCCAGTACTTC
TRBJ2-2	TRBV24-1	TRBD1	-	CATLRPGQGAVDTGELFF	TGTGCCACTTTGAGACCGGGACAGGGGGCCGTGGACACCGGGGAGCTGTTTTTT
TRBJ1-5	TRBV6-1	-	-	CASSEGHSIGQPQHF	TGTGCCAGCAGTGAAGGTCACAGCATCGGTCAGCCCCAGCATTTT
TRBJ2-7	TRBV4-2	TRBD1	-	CASSHAATTGAPHEQYF	TGTGCCAGCAGCCATGCGGCCACGACAGGGGCCCCCCACGAGCAGTACTTC
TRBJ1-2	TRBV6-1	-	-	CASREGGGNGYTF	TGTGCCAGCAGGGAAGGAGGGGGTAATGGCTACACCTTC
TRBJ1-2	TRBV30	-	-	CAWSTKKDTGSEDYGYTF	TGTGCCTGGAGTACGAAGAAAGACACAGGGAGTGAGGACTATGGCTACACCTTC
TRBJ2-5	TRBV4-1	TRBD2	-	CASSQATVSGGLQETQYF	TGCGCCAGCAGCCAGGCCACGGTGAGCGGGGGCCTCCAAGAGACCCAGTACTTC
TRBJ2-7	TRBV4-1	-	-	CASSQDGQSYEQYF	TGCGCCAGCAGCCAAGACGGACAGTCCTACGAGCAGTACTTC
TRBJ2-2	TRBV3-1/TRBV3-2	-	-	CASSQDLANTGELFF	TGTGCCAGCAGCCAAGATCTTGCGAACACCGGGGAGCTGTTTTTT
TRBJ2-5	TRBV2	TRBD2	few	CASTMTSGVEETQYF	TGTGCCAGCACTATGACTAGCGGGGTTGAAGAGACCCAGTACTTC
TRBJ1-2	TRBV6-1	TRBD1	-	CASSEGGGTDYGYTF	TGTGCCAGCAGTGAAGGGGGCGGGACAGACTATGGCTACACCTTC
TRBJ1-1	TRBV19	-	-	CASRPSGPNTEAFF	TGTGCCTCCAGGCCGTCTGGTCCAAACACTGAAGCTTTCTTT
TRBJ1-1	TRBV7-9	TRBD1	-	CASTGDSLNTEAFF	TGTGCCAGCACAGGGGACAGCCTCAACACTGAAGCTTTCTTT
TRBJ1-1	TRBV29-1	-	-	CSVGQVQASSATEAFF	TGCAGCGTTGGTCAGGTGCAGGCGTCTTCTGCTACTGAAGCTTTCTTT
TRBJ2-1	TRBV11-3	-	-	CASSPSQGVWNEQFF	TGTGCCAGCAGCCCGAGCCAGGGTGTTTGGAATGAGCAGTTCTTC
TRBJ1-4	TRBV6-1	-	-	CASSEFWRPHEKLFF	TGTGCCAGCAGTGAATTCTGGCGGCCCCATGAAAAACTGTTTTTT
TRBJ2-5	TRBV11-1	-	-	CASSLRGYREETQYF	TGTGCCAGCAGCTTGAGGGGGTACAGAGAAGAGACCCAGTACTTC
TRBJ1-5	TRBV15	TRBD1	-	CATSPQRRTSGPGGTQHF	TGTGCCACCAGCCCTCAGAGGCGGACCAGTGGACCAGGGGGGACCCAGCATTTT
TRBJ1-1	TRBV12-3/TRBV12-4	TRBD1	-	CASRTGLDTEAFF	TGTGCCAGCAGGACAGGGTTGGACACTGAAGCTTTCTTT
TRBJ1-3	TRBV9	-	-	CASSVVGEVGNTIYF	TGTGCCAGCAGCGTAGTAGGGGAAGTTGGAAACACCATATATTTT
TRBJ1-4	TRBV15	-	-	CATRYEGHYEKLFF	TGTGCCACCAGGTACGAGGGACATTATGAAAAACTGTTTTTT
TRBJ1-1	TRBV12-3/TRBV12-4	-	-	CASSFFSEAFF	TGTGCCAGCAGTTTCTTTTCTGAAGCTTTCTTT
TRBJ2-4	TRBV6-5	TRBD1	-	CASSPRGMYIQYF	TGTGCCAGCAGCCCCAGGGGGATGTACATTCAGTACTTC
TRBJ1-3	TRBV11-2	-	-	CASSFTVTNGNTIYF	TGTGCCAGCAGCTTTACTGTGACAAATGGAAACACCATATATTTT
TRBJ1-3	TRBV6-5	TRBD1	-	CASSYATGGSGNTIYF	TGTGCCAGCAGTTACGCGACAGGGGGCTCTGGAAACACCATATATTTT
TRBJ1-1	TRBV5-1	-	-	CASSSGRLDNTEAFF	TGCGCCAGCAGCTCCGGGAGGTTGGATAACACTGAAGCTTTCTTT
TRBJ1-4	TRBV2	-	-	CASCEGVATNEKLFF	TGTGCCAGCTGTGAGGGAGTCGCAACTAATGAAAAACTGTTTTTT
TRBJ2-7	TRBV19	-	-	CASSAGTATYEQYF	TGTGCCAGTAGTGCGGGGACGGCTACCTACGAGCAGTACTTC
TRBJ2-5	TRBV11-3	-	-	CASSLDPQPLETQYF	TGTGCCAGCAGCTTAGATCCACAGCCCCTAGAGACCCAGTACTTC